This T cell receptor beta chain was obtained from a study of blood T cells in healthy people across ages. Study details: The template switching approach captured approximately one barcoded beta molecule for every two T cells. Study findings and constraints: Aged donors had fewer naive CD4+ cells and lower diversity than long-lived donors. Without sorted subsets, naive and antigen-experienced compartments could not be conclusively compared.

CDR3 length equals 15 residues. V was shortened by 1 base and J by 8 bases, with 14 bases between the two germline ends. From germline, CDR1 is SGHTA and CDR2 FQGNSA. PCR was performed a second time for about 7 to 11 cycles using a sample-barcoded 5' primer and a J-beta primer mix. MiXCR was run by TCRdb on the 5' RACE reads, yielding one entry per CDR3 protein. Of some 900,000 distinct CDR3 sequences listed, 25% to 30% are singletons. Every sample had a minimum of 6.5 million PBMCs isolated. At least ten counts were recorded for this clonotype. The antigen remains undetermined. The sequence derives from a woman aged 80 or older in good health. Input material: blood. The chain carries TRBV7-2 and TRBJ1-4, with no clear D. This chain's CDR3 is CASSLEGLSGEKLFF. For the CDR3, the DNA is TGTGCCAGCAGCTTAGAGGGCTTAAGTGGGGAAAAACTGTTTTTT.